These 15 T cell receptor beta chains originate from one sample sequenced in a study of blood T cell repertoires in COVID-19 (dated by TCRdb to the early 2020s). The library came from the immunoSEQ multiplex PCR assay. Sourced from immuneACCESS, this table was stored by TCRdb with only in-frame sequences that have V and J called. A share of the clones is absent; for the studies checked, an unresolved V gene accounts for under half, and the remainder has no known explanation. Recorded for this sample are about 190,000 clones; roughly 81% of them occurred a single time. Around 5.5% of the sample is in the top ten clones. The sample consisted of peripheral blood. All receptors derive from a woman aged 70-85 years with active or convalescent COVID-19.

The chain is built from TRBV30 and TRBJ1-1, with 8 bases lining up with TRBD1. Germline V CDR1 and CDR2: GTSNPN, SVGIG (reference sequence). CDR3 length equals 15 residues. V lost 3 bases and J lost 1; bases outside the gene matches: 7. CDR3 amino acids: CAWRRQGAPNTEAFF. The CDR3 DNA sequence: TGTGCCTGGAGGAGGCAGGGGGCTCCGAACACTGAAGCTTTCTTT.

The chain is built from TRBV7-9 and TRBJ2-7; weak D call: TRBD1 (5 bases). Trimming shortened V by 3 bases and J by 7 bases, and 13 bases separated the two germline ends. The CDR3 loop spans 13 amino acids. Germline values: CDR1 SEHNR, CDR2 FQNEAQ (reference sequence). CDR3 sequence (DNA): TGTGCCAGCAGCTTGGTCAGGGTTGGAGAGCAGTACTTC. Protein sequence: CASSLVRVGEQYF. Together with reference TRBV7-9 and TRBJ2-7, the CDR3 gives the full variable domain: DTGVSQNPRHKITKRGQNVTFRCDPISEHNRLYWYRQTLGQGPEFLTYFQNEAQLEKSRLLSDRFSAERPKGSFSTLEIQRTEQGDSAMYLCASSLVRVGEQYFGPGTRLTVT.

This chain uses TRBV6-5 with TRBJ2-7; D may be TRBD2 (6 bases). Per the germline V gene, CDR1 is MNHEY and CDR2 is SVGAGI. The CDR3 extends over 15 amino acids. Trimming pared 0 bases from V and 4 bases from J, leaving 13 bases between. The CDR3 bases are TGTGCCAGCAGTTACTCGCGGTCGGGAGCTTACGAGCAGTACTTC. Translated, it gives CASSYSRSGAYEQYF.

As concerns this clone: This sample also contains other DNA sequences that code for the same CDR3. This sequence joins TRBV6-5 and TRBJ1-3; D is undetermined. Trimming shortened V by 6 bases and J by 0 bases, and 9 bases separated the two germline ends. The CDR3 totals 14 residues. The germline V gene encodes CDR1 MNHEY and CDR2 SVGAGI. CDR3 nucleotides: TGTGCCAGCAGGCGGGGAACCTCTGGAAACACCATATATTTT. It codes for CASRRGTSGNTIYF.

The V call is TRBV29-1, the J call TRBJ1-1, with 7 nucleotides matching TRBD1. The CDR3 is 13 residues long. Germline CDR1 is SQVTM and CDR2 is ANQGSEA. After removal of 6 bases from V and 0 bases from J, the junction contained 4 bases not matched to a gene. The CDR3 DNA reads as TGCAGCGTAGGAAGGGGGCTGAACACTGAAGCTTTCTTT. The encoded protein is CSVGRGLNTEAFF.

The chain carries TRBV3-1 (or the pseudogene TRBV3-2) and TRBJ2-5; 7 nucleotides line up with TRBD1. Germline V CDR1 and CDR2: LGHDT, YNNKEL (reference sequence). The CDR3 sequence is 12 residues long. The J segment lost 5 bases and the V segment lost 5 bases, leaving 2 bases of the junction unmatched. This CDR3 reads CASSRGRETQYF. The CDR3 DNA is TGTGCCAGCAGCAGGGGGCGGGAGACCCAGTACTTC.

The chain joins TRBV4-2 to TRBJ1-1, with TRBD1 matching 7 bases. This CDR3 is built from 16 residues. J lost 0 bases, V lost 5 bases, and 9 bases had no gene match. Germline V gene data show CDR1 as LGHNA and CDR2 as YNFKEQ. CDR3 coding DNA: TGTGCCAGCAGCTCGAGCGCGACAGGGTTGAACACTGAAGCTTTCTTT. Protein sequence: CASSSSATGLNTEAFF.

The chain recombines TRBV5-5 with TRBJ1-5; D is perhaps TRBD1 (5 bases). Trimming took 0 bases from V and 1 from J, leaving 8 bases between them. Germline CDR1 is SGHKS and CDR2 is YYEKEE (reference sequence). The CDR3 contains 15 residues. The CDR3 DNA reads TGTGCCAGCAGCTTGGTTCAGGGAAGCAATCAGCCCCAGCATTTT. Translated, it gives CASSLVQGSNQPQHF.

J is TRBJ2-7 and V is TRBV19; tentative D call: TRBD2 (6 bases). This CDR3 spans 13 amino acids. Per germline, CDR1 LNHDA and CDR2 SQIVND (reference sequence). The V and J ends lost 5 bases and 1 base respectively, with 9 bases between them. The CDR3 is CASSRAGSYEQYF. The CDR3 DNA follows: TGTGCCAGTAGTCGAGCGGGTTCCTACGAGCAGTACTTC.

The chain uses TRBV29-1 and TRBJ1-1; D gene ambiguous. The CDR3 has 14 residues. Germline V gene sequence: CDR1 SQVTM, CDR2 ANQGSEA. Between the trimmed V and J ends, which lost 2 bases and 3 bases, there was a span of 13 bases. This chain's CDR3 is CSVETGGGDTEAFF. CDR3 nucleotides: TGCAGCGTTGAAACTGGAGGTGGGGACACTGAAGCTTTCTTT. The variable domain in full, completed from reference TRBV29-1 and TRBJ1-1, reads SAVISQKPSRDICQRGTSLTIQCQVDSQVTMMFWYRQQPGQSLTLIATANQGSEATYESGFVIDKFPISRPNLTFSTLTVSNMSPEDSSIYLCSVETGGGDTEAFFGQGTRLTVV.

The chain employs TRBV5-1 and TRBJ2-4; 8 positions agree with TRBD1. This CDR3 has 16 amino acids. Per the germline V gene, CDR1 is SGHRS and CDR2 is YFSETQ. V lost 0 bases, J lost 1 base, and 3 bases stayed unmatched. CDR3 bases: TGCGCCAGCAGCTTGGCGCAGGGGGCGGCCAAAAACATTCAGTACTTC. Translating it yields CASSLAQGAAKNIQYF.

Only a few counts were recorded for this clone. The chain couples TRBV15 to TRBJ2-1; a weak D match, TRBD2 (6 bases). Germline CDR1 LNHNV, CDR2 YYDKDF (reference sequence). V shed 0 bases and J shed 6 bases, with 12 bases lying between them. This CDR3 region has 15 residues. In DNA, the CDR3 is TGTGCCACCAGCAGAGATCGGCCGGGAGTCAATGAGCAGTTCTTC. It is translated as CATSRDRPGVNEQFF.

This clone was recorded only once. The chain links TRBV6-2 or TRBV6-3 to TRBJ2-7, with TRBD2 matching 14 bases. The CDR3 spans 18 residues. The germline gives CDR1 MNHEY, CDR2 SVGEGT. Trimming at V came to 3 bases and at J to 3 bases, leaving 10 bases not matched to a gene. CDR3: CASSYNSGTSGRLYEQYF. Here the CDR3 DNA reads TGTGCCAGCAGTTATAACTCCGGGACTAGCGGGAGACTCTACGAGCAGTACTTC.

This chain links TRBV30 with TRBJ1-1; D is undetermined. The germline CDR1 and CDR2 sequences are GTSNPN and SVGIG (reference sequence). The CDR3 is 12 residues long. V lost 0 bases and J 6 bases, leaving 8 bases between the germline ends. The CDR3 protein is CAWSVVRAEAFF. The CDR3 DNA reads as TGTGCCTGGAGTGTAGTGAGGGCTGAAGCTTTCTTT.

The chain links TRBV21-1 to TRBJ2-3; the D call TRBD1 from the table was never checked on the DNA. TRBV21-1 is given as a pseudogene. CDR3 length: 16 residues. CDR3 in DNA: TGTGCCAGCAGCCTCGAATGGACAGATTGCACAGATACGCAGTATTTT. Protein product: CASSLEWTDCTDTQYF.